This is a list of T cell receptor beta chains from one sample in a study of blood T cell repertoires in COVID-19. The method was immunoSEQ multiplex PCR; TCRdb's version includes in-frame clones alone and lacks a portion of them. The sample lists 350,000 or so clones, over 75% occurring once. Sequencing was carried out using peripheral blood. The origin of the receptors is a woman aged 25 to 39 with COVID-19, enrolled during active disease. The CDR3 runs from the conserved cysteine through the conserved F or W. The order of the fields is clone size, V gene, J gene, D gene, CDR3 DNA, CDR3 protein. D genes are given only for firm matches. For some rows the clone size is stated as once, few or many, or as a class when expanded; others skip it.

NA	TRBV29-1	TRBJ1-4	NA	TGCAGCTTTGAAGGGAGGGGTGAAAAACTGTTTTTT	CSFEGRGEKLFF
few	TRBV5-1	TRBJ2-2	NA	TGCGCCAGCAGCATGGTCAGGGTCGGAACCGGGGAGCTGTTTTTT	CASSMVRVGTGELFF
NA	TRBV11-2	TRBJ2-5	TRBD2	TGTGCCAGCAGCTTAGAACTAGCGGGATGGGTGTACCAAGAGACCCAGTACTTC	CASSLELAGWVYQETQYF
NA	TRBV19	TRBJ2-1	NA	TGTGCCAGTAGTCCAGGGGTGGGCAATGAGCAGTTCTTC	CASSPGVGNEQFF
NA	TRBV3-1/TRBV3-2	TRBJ2-7	NA	TGTGCCAGCAGCCAGGGACTTACCCTCGAGCAGTACTTC	CASSQGLTLEQYF
NA	TRBV19	TRBJ1-5	NA	TGTGCCAGTAGTATCCCCCCCCGAGGGTCAGGCAATCAGCCCCAGCATTTT	CASSIPPRGSGNQPQHF
NA	TRBV29-1	TRBJ2-1	TRBD2	TGCAGCGTTGAAGGACTAGCGGCCGCCTACAATGAGCAGTTCTTC	CSVEGLAAAYNEQFF
NA	TRBV15	TRBJ2-7	NA	TGTGCCACCAGCGGATGGGCGGGTAAGGGCGAGCAGTACTTC	CATSGWAGKGEQYF
NA	TRBV6-6	TRBJ2-7	TRBD2	TGTGCCAGCAGTCCCGGGACTAGCGGGAGTCAGAGGGGCTACGAGCAGTACTTC	CASSPGTSGSQRGYEQYF
NA	TRBV29-1	TRBJ2-1	TRBD2	TGCAGCGTTGAAGATTGGGGGGTGACTAGCGAGGTGGCCAATGAGCAGTTCTTC	CSVEDWGVTSEVANEQFF
NA	TRBV4-3	TRBJ2-3	NA	TGCGCCAGCAGCGCCTCCACCCCGGGGAGTGCAGATACGCAGTATTTT	CASSASTPGSADTQYF
NA	TRBV5-6	TRBJ2-7	TRBD2	TGTGCCAGCAGCTGGAAACGGGGGGGGAAGCCCTACGAGCAGTACTTC	CASSWKRGGKPYEQYF
NA	TRBV11-2	TRBJ2-3	NA	TGTGCCAGCAGCTTAGGGGCGGGAATAAATACGCAGTATTTT	CASSLGAGINTQYF
NA	TRBV19	TRBJ1-2	NA	TGTGCCAGTAGTATAGAGTCCGGACAGCCCGGATATGGCTACACCTTC	CASSIESGQPGYGYTF
NA	TRBV29-1	TRBJ1-1	NA	TGCAGCGTTGCTCAGGGCTATAACACTGAAGCTTTCTTT	CSVAQGYNTEAFF
NA	TRBV18	TRBJ2-3	TRBD2	TGTGCCAGCTCACAGCGGGAGAACACAGATACGCAGTATTTT	CASSQRENTDTQYF
NA	TRBV7-2	TRBJ2-3	TRBD2	TGTGCCAGCAGCCCCAGACTAGCGGGAAGGGGTACGCAGTATTTT	CASSPRLAGRGTQYF
NA	TRBV18	TRBJ2-1	NA	TGTGCCAGCTCACCTGGGGCAGGGCTGAATGAGCAGTTCTTC	CASSPGAGLNEQFF
NA	TRBV7-4	TRBJ2-7	TRBD2	TGTGCCAGCAGCATAATACTAGCGGGATCTCCCTACGAGCAGTACTTC	CASSIILAGSPYEQYF
NA	TRBV7-9	TRBJ2-7	NA	TGTGCCAGCAGCGGAGACGGAAGCGAGCAGTACTTC	CASSGDGSEQYF
NA	TRBV7-2	TRBJ2-1	TRBD2	TGTGCCAGCAGTCGTAGAGCTAGCGGGAGCTACAATGAGCAGTTCTTC	CASSRRASGSYNEQFF
NA	TRBV19	TRBJ2-1	TRBD1	TGTGCCAGTACCCCGGGACAGGGATACTACAATGAGCAGTTCTTC	CASTPGQGYYNEQFF
NA	TRBV7-2	TRBJ2-7	TRBD1	TGTGCCAGCAGCTTAGGACAGGGCTTCACCCACGAGCAGTACTTC	CASSLGQGFTHEQYF
NA	TRBV20-1	TRBJ2-7	NA	TGCAGTGCTAGTATGGGTAGCAGGGCGCAGTACTTC	CSASMGSRAQYF
once	TRBV28	TRBJ2-4	TRBD2	TGTGCCAGCAGTTCGCGGGGGGCGGGCAAAAACATTCAGTACTTC	CASSSRGAGKNIQYF
once	TRBV11-2	TRBJ1-1	TRBD1	TGTGCCAGCAGCGGACAGGGGAGGACAACTGAAGCTTTCTTT	CASSGQGRTTEAFF
NA	TRBV28	TRBJ1-2	TRBD1	TGTGCCAGCAGGACAGGGGTGCCCTATGGCTACACCTTC	CASRTGVPYGYTF
NA	TRBV9	TRBJ1-2	TRBD1	TGTGCCAGCAGCGTATCCCGGGACAGGGTCTATGGCTACACCTTC	CASSVSRDRVYGYTF